The source of this T cell receptor (beta chain) is a study of cytomegalovirus exposure and HLA in healthy donors. The wider study: It was reported in a later analysis that the same platform had been used for the 120 validation repertoires as for the roughly 650 first-cohort repertoires.

Notes on this clone: No antigen is known for it.

Produced via immunoSEQ multiplex PCR; TCRdb's table is partial and in-frame only. This table has about 160,000 clones, approximately 87% appearing once. Germline-derived CDR1 and CDR2 are LGHNA and YNFKEQ. CDR3 size: 12 residues. The V end lost 3 bases, the J end lost 5 bases, and 6 bases lay between the germline ends. Overall study findings and caveats: Three CMV-associated chains were confirmed in vitro to be specific for CMV antigens. 150 or so TCR beta chains were listed as cytomegalovirus-associated.

The receptor's source is a woman aged 25-40 years in good health and CMV-seronegative. Sequencing was done on a sample of PBMCs. This chain uses TRBV4-2 with TRBJ2-3; D not certain. In DNA, the CDR3 is TGTGCCAGCAGCCACCTCGGAGATACGCAGTATTTT. Amino acids: CASSHLGDTQYF.